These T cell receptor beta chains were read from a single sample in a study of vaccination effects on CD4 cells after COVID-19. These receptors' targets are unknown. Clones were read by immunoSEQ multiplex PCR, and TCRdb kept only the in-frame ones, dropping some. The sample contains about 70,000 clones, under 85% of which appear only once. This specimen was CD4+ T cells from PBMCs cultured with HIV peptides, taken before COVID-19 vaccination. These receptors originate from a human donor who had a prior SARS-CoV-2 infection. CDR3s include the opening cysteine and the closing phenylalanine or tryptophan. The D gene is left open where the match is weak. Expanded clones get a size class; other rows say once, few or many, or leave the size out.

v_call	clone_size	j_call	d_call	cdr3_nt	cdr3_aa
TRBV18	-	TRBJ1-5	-	TGTGCCAGCTCGCCGGGACAAAATCAGCCCCAGCATTTT	CASSPGQNQPQHF
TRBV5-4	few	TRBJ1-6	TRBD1	TGTGCCAGCAGCCCGGCCGGGACAGACAATTCACCCCTCCACTTT	CASSPAGTDNSPLHF
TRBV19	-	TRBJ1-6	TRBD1	TGTGCCAGTAGCGTACAGGGGACCTATAATTCACCCCTCCACTTT	CASSVQGTYNSPLHF
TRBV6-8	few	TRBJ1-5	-	TGTGCCAGCAGTTACACGCAACAGTGCGTGGGCAATCAGCCCCAGCATTTT	CASSYTQQCVGNQPQHF
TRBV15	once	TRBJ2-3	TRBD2	TGTGCCACCAGCAGGCCACTGACTAGCGGGGGAGGAAATACGCAGTATTTT	CATSRPLTSGGGNTQYF
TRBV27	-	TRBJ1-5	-	TGTGCCAGCAGTTTAGAACAGGTTATACAGCCCCAGCATTTT	CASSLEQVIQPQHF
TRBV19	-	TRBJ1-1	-	TGTGCCAGTAAATTAATATCTCCACAGCGGAACACTGAAGCTTTCTTT	CASKLISPQRNTEAFF
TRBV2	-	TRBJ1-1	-	TGTGCCAGCTTAAGGGGGTTAAAGGACACTGAAGCTTTCTTT	CASLRGLKDTEAFF
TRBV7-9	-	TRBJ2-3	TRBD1	TGTGCCAGCAGCCGGGGCAGGTGGGACAGGCGATTTTCCCCTCCCGCAGATACGCAGTATTTT	CASSRGRWDRRFSPPADTQYF
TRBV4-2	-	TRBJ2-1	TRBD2	TGTGCCAGCAGCCAAGTTCTAGCGGATAACAATGAGCAGTTCTTC	CASSQVLADNNEQFF
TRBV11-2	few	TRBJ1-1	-	TGTGCCAGCAGCTTTCGCCAACTACAGAAAATGAACACTGAAGCTTTCTTT	CASSFRQLQKMNTEAFF
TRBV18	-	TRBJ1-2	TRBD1	TGTGCCAGCTCACCGACCTGGACAGGTACTAACTATGGCTACACCTTC	CASSPTWTGTNYGYTF
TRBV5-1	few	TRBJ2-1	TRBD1	TGCGCCAGCAGCTTGGTGATCCAGGGGGCAAATGAGCAGTTCTTC	CASSLVIQGANEQFF
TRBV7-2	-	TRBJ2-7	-	TGTGCCAGCAGCTTCAGGGTCCGTGCTCTGAACGAGCAGTACTTC	CASSFRVRALNEQYF
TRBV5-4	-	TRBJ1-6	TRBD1	TGTGCCAGCAGCAAGGACAGGGGAGGGGGAAGGGATAATTCACCCCTCCACTTT	CASSKDRGGGRDNSPLHF
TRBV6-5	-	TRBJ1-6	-	TGTGCCAGCACCCCGGATGGGAATTCACCCCTCCACTTT	CASTPDGNSPLHF
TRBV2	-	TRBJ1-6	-	TGTGCCAGCAGCAGGACCGGGACTCCAAAGGGTTCACCCCTCCACTTT	CASSRTGTPKGSPLHF
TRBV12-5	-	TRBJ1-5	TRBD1	TGTGCTAGTGGCATGGAGGGGGCAGTAAAGGCGGCCCAGCATTTT	CASGMEGAVKAAQHF
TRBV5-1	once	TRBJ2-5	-	TGCGCCAGCAAAGTAGAACCCCCCCAAGAGACCCAGTACTTC	CASKVEPPQETQYF
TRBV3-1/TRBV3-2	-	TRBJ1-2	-	TGTGCCAGCAGCCCCCCTCCCCCCCTGAGATATGGATATGGCTACACCTTC	CASSPPPPLRYGYGYTF
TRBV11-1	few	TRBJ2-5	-	TGTGCCAGCAGCTTGGACTACCAAGAGACCCAGTACTTC	CASSLDYQETQYF
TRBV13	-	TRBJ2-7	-	TGTGCCAGCAGCTTAGGTGGGGGGATTTACGAGCAGTACTTC	CASSLGGGIYEQYF
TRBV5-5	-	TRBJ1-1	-	TGTGCCAGCAGAGCAACGGGCGGCCCCTCGAGAGCTTTCTTT	CASRATGGPSRAFF
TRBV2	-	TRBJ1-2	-	TGTGCCAGCAGTGATGAGGGCTATGGCTACACCTTC	CASSDEGYGYTF
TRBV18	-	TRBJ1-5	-	TGTGCCAGCACCCAGGGGAACCCTAATCAGCCCCAGCATTTT	CASTQGNPNQPQHF
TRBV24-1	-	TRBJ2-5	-	TGTGCCACCAGTGTCGGGGTGAACCAAGAGACCCAGTACTTC	CATSVGVNQETQYF
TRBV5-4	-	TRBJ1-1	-	TGTGCCAGCAGCGAGGGACGGAAGCACACTGAAGCTTTCTTT	CASSEGRKHTEAFF
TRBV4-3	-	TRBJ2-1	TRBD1	TGCGCCAGCAGCCTCCCCGGGACAGGAGCCAATGAGCAGTTCTTC	CASSLPGTGANEQFF
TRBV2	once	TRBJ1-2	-	TGTGCCAGCAGCTTGGACTTTGATGGCTACACCTTC	CASSLDFDGYTF
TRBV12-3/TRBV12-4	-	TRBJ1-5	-	TGTGCCAGCAGTTTCAGGGATCAGCCCCAGCATTTT	CASSFRDQPQHF
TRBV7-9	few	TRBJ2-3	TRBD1	TGTGCCAGCAGCCAACACGGTGTACAGGGGGCTCCAGATACGCAGTATTTT	CASSQHGVQGAPDTQYF
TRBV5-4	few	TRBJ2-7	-	TGTGCCAGCAGCGGGGTTGGATCAGGGCGCGAGCAGTACTTC	CASSGVGSGREQYF
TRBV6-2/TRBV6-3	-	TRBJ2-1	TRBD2	TGTGCCAGCAGTTTCGGTCCAGCGGGGGGGCCCGATGAGCAGTTCTTC	CASSFGPAGGPDEQFF
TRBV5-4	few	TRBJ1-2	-	TGTGCCAGCAGCTTGCGGGGACCCTGGAACTACACCTTC	CASSLRGPWNYTF
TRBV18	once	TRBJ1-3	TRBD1	TGTGCCAGCTCACCAATAAGGGACAGGAGAGTTCTCGGAAACACCATATATTTT	CASSPIRDRRVLGNTIYF
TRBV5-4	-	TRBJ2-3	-	TGTGCCAGCAGCCCGACTGGGGCAGGACGCACAGATACGCAGTATTTT	CASSPTGAGRTDTQYF
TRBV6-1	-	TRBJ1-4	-	TGTGCCAGCAGTGATGGAGCCAGGGGAGGTGAAAAACTGTTTTTT	CASSDGARGGEKLFF
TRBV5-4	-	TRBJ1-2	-	TGTGCCAGCAGCCCCCGGGGAGGGTATTATGGCTACACCTTC	CASSPRGGYYGYTF
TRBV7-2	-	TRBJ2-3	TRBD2	TGTGCCAGCACCTTACTAGCGTTTGGAGGAGATACGCAGTATTTT	CASTLLAFGGDTQYF
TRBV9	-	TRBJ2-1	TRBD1	TGTGCCAGCAGCTCCCAGGGACAGTTCTACAATGAGCAGTTCTTC	CASSSQGQFYNEQFF
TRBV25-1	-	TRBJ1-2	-	TGTGCCAGCAGTGAATCCCGGACCTATGGCTACACCTTC	CASSESRTYGYTF
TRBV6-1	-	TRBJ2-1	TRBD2	TGTGCCAGCAGTGAAGGCCGGGGGGGCCTGACCTTTGAGCAGTTCTTC	CASSEGRGGLTFEQFF
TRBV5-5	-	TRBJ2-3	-	TGTGCCAGCAGCTTCGACCAGAGCACAGATACGCAGTATTTT	CASSFDQSTDTQYF
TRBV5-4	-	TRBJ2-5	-	TGTGCCAGCAGCCGTAGTCGAGGAGAAGAGACCCAGTACTTC	CASSRSRGEETQYF
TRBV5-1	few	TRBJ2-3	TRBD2	TGCGCCAGCAGCTCCAATAGCGGGGAAGATACGCAGTATTTT	CASSSNSGEDTQYF
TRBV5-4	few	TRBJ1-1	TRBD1	TGTGCCAGCACCCAGGGACAGGGTGACACTGAAGCTTTCTTT	CASTQGQGDTEAFF
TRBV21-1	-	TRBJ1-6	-	TGTGCCAGCAGCAGGAACCAAATAAACCGGGACAGGGAATTTTATAATTCACCCCTCCACTTT	CASSRNQINRDREFYNSPLHF
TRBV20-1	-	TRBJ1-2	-	TGCAGTGCTAGTCTTTTGGGGAACTATGGCTACACCTTC	CSASLLGNYGYTF
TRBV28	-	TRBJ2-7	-	TGTGCCAGCAGCACGCCAGGGCTAAGCTCCTACGAGCAGTACTTC	CASSTPGLSSYEQYF
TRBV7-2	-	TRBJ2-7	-	TGTGCCAGCAGCTTAGCGAGCGGGTCCGAGCAGTACTTC	CASSLASGSEQYF
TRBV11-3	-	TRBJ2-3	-	TGTGCCAGCAGGTCTAGGGGAACAGATACGCAGTATTTT	CASRSRGTDTQYF